Presented here are 14 T cell receptor beta chains from one specimen sequenced in a study of blood T cell repertoires in COVID-19. TCRdb's table, derived via immunoSEQ multiplex PCR, lists solely in-frame clones and lacks some. The data show approximately 110,000 clones, with roughly 76% seen just once and 9.4% held by the top ten. The sequenced sample consisted of peripheral blood. All receptors derive from a woman between 65 and 79 years old with acute or convalescent COVID-19.

The chain links TRBV13 to TRBJ1-2; TRBD1 matches at 8 bases. Germline V gives CDR1 PRHDT, CDR2 FYEKMQ (reference sequence). With 6 bases clipped from V and 4 bases from J, the junction kept 7 bases outside the gene matches. The CDR3 length is 14 residues. CDR3 DNA sequence: TGTGCCAGCAGTTCCCGGGACAGGCTCTATGGCTACACCTTC. This codes for CASSSRDRLYGYTF.

This clone was counted only a few times. This sequence joins TRBV5-1 and TRBJ1-6; no definite D call. Germline loops: CDR1 SGHRS, CDR2 YFSETQ. This CDR3 has 15 amino acids. The V gene lost 6 bases and the J gene lost 0 bases, with 10 bases spanning the gap. The CDR3 nucleotides read TGCGCCAGCACCACGACTAGCTCCTATAATTCACCCCTCCACTTT. Protein sequence: CASTTTSSYNSPLHF.

The rearrangement links TRBV19 to TRBJ1-2; unclear D gene. Trimming took 6 bases from V and 8 from J, leaving 13 bases between them. The CDR3 runs 12 residues. CDR1 LNHDA and CDR2 SQIVND come from the germline V gene (reference sequence). The DNA of the CDR3 is TGTGCCAGTAGCCTCCGTGCGGGGGGCTACACCTTC. Amino acid sequence: CASSLRAGGYTF.

The J gene is TRBJ1-2, the V gene TRBV2; TRBD1 matches at 10 bases. CDR1 SNHLY and CDR2 FYNNEI come from the germline V gene. V trimming: 2 bases; J trimming: 6 bases; junction bases outside the gene matches: 3. This CDR3 has 14 amino acids. The CDR3 DNA reads as TGTGCCAGCAGTGAATACGGACAGGGGGATGGCTACACCTTC. Amino acid sequence: CASSEYGQGDGYTF. Filled out from reference TRBV2 and TRBJ1-2, the complete variable domain reads EPEVTQTPSHQVTQMGQEVILRCVPISNHLYFYWYRQILGQKVEFLVSFYNNEISEKSEIFDDQFSVERPDGSNFTLKIRSTKLEDSAMYFCASSEYGQGDGYTFGSGTRLTVV.

CDR3 DNA: TGCGCCAGCAGCCAAGACAGGGCCTCTAACTATGGCTACACCTTC. Protein product: CASSQDRASNYGYTF. The chain couples TRBV4-3 to TRBJ1-2, with D possibly matching TRBD1 (5 bases). Germline V CDR1 and CDR2: LGHNA, YSLEER. V lost 0 bases and J lost 0, with 8 bases in between. The CDR3 extends over 15 amino acids.

The J gene is TRBJ2-3, the V gene TRBV11-2; 8 nucleotides align to TRBD1. Per the germline V gene, CDR1 is SGHAT and CDR2 is FQNNGV. V shed 2 bases, J shed 3 bases, and the junction held 4 bases outside the gene matches. This CDR3 has 15 residues. The CDR3 sequence is CASSLRGQATDTQYF. CDR3 bases: TGTGCCAGCAGCTTAAGGGGACAGGCGACAGATACGCAGTATTTT.

This clone has a handful of counts. This rearrangement joins TRBV4-1 to TRBJ2-7; D is unclear. The CDR3 covers 13 residues. The germline gives CDR1 MGHRA, CDR2 YSYEKL. Trimming removed 4 bases from V and 2 bases from J, with 9 bases in between. The CDR3 sequence: CASSPTETYEQYF. CDR3 nucleotide sequence: TGCGCCAGCAGCCCGACGGAGACCTACGAGCAGTACTTC.

The chain employs TRBV30 and TRBJ2-3; D possibly corresponds to TRBD2 (5 bases). V was shortened by 4 bases and J by 6 bases, with 14 bases between the two germline ends. Per the germline V gene, CDR1 is GTSNPN and CDR2 is SVGIG (reference sequence). The CDR3 loop spans 13 amino acids. The CDR3 loop is CAWTGGSPDTQYF. In DNA form, the CDR3 reads TGTGCCTGGACAGGTGGGAGCCCTGATACGCAGTATTTT.

The chain is built from TRBV7-8 and TRBJ1-2; a possible D gene is TRBD1 (6 bases). Germline V gene data show CDR1 as SGHVS and CDR2 as FQNEAQ. The CDR3 runs to 13 residues. The V end was cut by 5 bases, the J end by 2 bases, with 9 bases between. Here the CDR3 reads CASSRTVNYGYTF. The DNA of the CDR3 is TGTGCCAGCAGCCGGACAGTCAACTATGGCTACACCTTC.

The chain recombines TRBV30 with TRBJ1-2, with TRBD1 matching over 8 bases. J lost 4 bases, V lost 5 bases, and 6 bases had no gene match. CDR3 size: 13 residues. Germline V gives CDR1 GTSNPN, CDR2 SVGIG (reference sequence). CDR3 sequence (DNA): TGTGCCTGGCAGGCAGGGGGCGCCTATGGCTACACCTTC. Amino acid sequence: CAWQAGGAYGYTF.

The chain uses TRBV2 and TRBJ2-3, with D possibly TRBD2 on 5 matching bases. Trimming removed 3 bases at V and 3 bases at J, with 13 bases between. Germline V gene lookup returns CDR1 SNHLY and CDR2 FYNNEI. The CDR3 is 15 amino acids. The CDR3 bases are TGTGCCAGCAGTGACGACGGCAGGAGGACAGATACGCAGTATTTT. As protein: CASSDDGRRTDTQYF. The entire variable domain, with the rest obtained from reference TRBV2 and TRBJ2-3, is as follows: EPEVTQTPSHQVTQMGQEVILRCVPISNHLYFYWYRQILGQKVEFLVSFYNNEISEKSEIFDDQFSVERPDGSNFTLKIRSTKLEDSAMYFCASSDDGRRTDTQYFGPGTRLTVL.

V is TRBV2 and J is TRBJ1-1; perhaps TRBD1 as D (5 bases). Germline V gives CDR1 SNHLY, CDR2 FYNNEI. This CDR3 comprises 14 residues. The V gene lost 0 bases and the J gene lost 11 bases, with 16 bases spanning the gap. This CDR3 is CASSEARQGMGAFF. The CDR3 DNA is TGTGCCAGCAGTGAAGCGCGTCAGGGTATGGGGGCTTTCTTT.

The rearrangement joins TRBV5-1 to TRBJ1-1, with 8 bases identical to TRBD1. The CDR3 has 15 residues. With V trimmed by 4 bases and J by 1 base, 6 bases remained unmatched. Germline V gene data show CDR1 as SGHRS and CDR2 as YFSETQ. The CDR3 nucleotides read TGCGCCAGCAGCAGGACAGGGACAGCGAACACTGAAGCTTTCTTT. It translates to CASSRTGTANTEAFF.

The CDR3 protein is CAWGTGVSYEQYF. CDR3 coding DNA: TGTGCCTGGGGGACAGGGGTTTCCTACGAGCAGTACTTC. The chain links TRBV30 to TRBJ2-7; TRBD1 matches 10 bases. V dropped 5 bases and J dropped 1; count of bases not matched to a gene: 2. Germline V gene lookup returns CDR1 GTSNPN and CDR2 SVGIG (reference sequence). CDR3 length equals 13 residues.